The 31 T cell receptor beta chains below all came from one sample that was sequenced in a study of CD8 T cells in Susac syndrome. Random hexamers were used to reverse transcribe the RNA input (0.5 to 1 ug). TCRdb passed the immunoSEQ multiplex PCR reads through MiXCR, listing each CDR3 protein once. The sample lists 150,000 or so distinct CDR3 sequences; around 94% were seen once. The sequenced sample consisted of CD4+ T cells from PBMCs. The source of these receptors is a human donor in good health.

The gene calls are TRBV12-3 or TRBV12-4 and TRBJ2-3, with 12 bases matching TRBD2. The ends lost 6 bases at V and 5 bases at J; junction bases unmatched: 9. The length of the CDR3 is 16 residues. The CDR3 here is CASSRTSGVKGDTQYF. In DNA form, the CDR3 reads TGTGCCAGCAGCCGGACTAGCGGGGTTAAGGGAGATACGCAGTATTTT.

This rearrangement joins TRBV20-1 to TRBJ2-6; D is possibly TRBD1 (6 bases). The CDR3 contains 16 residues. V was cut by 6 bases and J by 1 base, with 16 bases left in between. CDR1 and CDR2 from the germline V gene are DFQATT and SNEGSKA (reference sequence). The CDR3 spells CSASRDNQSGANVLTF. The CDR3 DNA sequence: TGCAGTGCCAGCCGGGACAACCAGTCTGGGGCCAACGTCCTGACTTTC.

The chain uses TRBV28 and TRBJ1-2; no clear D gene. The CDR3 extends over 13 amino acids. Per the germline V gene, CDR1 is MDHEN and CDR2 is SYDVKM. The ends were cut back, 2 bases at V and 1 base at J, with 5 bases in the middle. Written as DNA, the CDR3 is TGTGCCAGCAGTTTAACAGTTAACTATGGCTACACCTTC. Protein: CASSLTVNYGYTF.

V and J are TRBV24-1 and TRBJ2-1; D unresolved. V lost 2 bases to trimming and J lost 2 bases, with 3 bases between them. CDR1 is KGHDR and CDR2 is SFDVKD in the germline V gene. The CDR3 loop spans 13 amino acids. CDR3 coding DNA: TGTGCCACCAGTGATTGGACCTACAATGAGCAGTTCTTC. The encoded protein is CATSDWTYNEQFF.

V is TRBV11-1 and J is TRBJ2-6; weak D call: TRBD1 (6 bases). Germline V CDR1 and CDR2: SGHAT, FQDESV (reference sequence). The V and J ends lost 5 bases and 0 bases respectively, with 26 bases between them. CDR3 size: 21 residues. The CDR3 here is CASSRWQPRTVAPSGANVLTF. As DNA, the CDR3 is TGTGCCAGCAGCCGCTGGCAGCCGCGGACAGTCGCCCCCTCTGGGGCCAACGTCCTGACTTTC. Full variable domain (remainder filled in from reference TRBV11-1 and TRBJ2-6): EAEVAQSPRYKITEKSQAVAFWCDPISGHATLYWYRQILGQGPELLVQFQDESVVDDSQLPKDRFSAERLKGVDSTLKIQPAELGDSAMYLCASSRWQPRTVAPSGANVLTFGAGSRLTVL.

The rearrangement links TRBV20-1 to TRBJ2-4; 7 nucleotides line up with TRBD2. CDR1 DFQATT and CDR2 SNEGSKA come from the germline V gene (reference sequence). The junction had 3 bases not matched to a gene; V was cut back by 7 bases and J by 0 bases. There are 13 residues in the CDR3. In DNA, the CDR3 is TGCAGTGGGTGGGGGGGAGCCAAAAACATTCAGTACTTC. Translating gives CSGWGGAKNIQYF.

The V and J genes are TRBV15 and TRBJ2-5; 7 positions match TRBD1. Germline CDR1 LNHNV, CDR2 YYDKDF (reference sequence). J lost 4 bases, V lost 0 bases, and 5 bases had no gene match. This CDR3 contains 15 residues. This chain's CDR3 is CATSRDRTGGETQYF. CDR3 coding DNA: TGTGCCACCAGCAGAGATCGGACAGGCGGAGAGACCCAGTACTTC. Full variable domain (outside the CDR3, taken from reference TRBV15 and TRBJ2-5): DAMVIQNPRYQVTQFGKPVTLSCSQTLNHNVMYWYQQKSSQAPKLLFHYYDKDFNNEADTPDNFQSRRPNTSFCFLDIRSPGLGDTAMYLCATSRDRTGGETQYFGPGTRLLVL.

The rearrangement joins TRBV20-1 to TRBJ2-5; 10 nucleotides align to TRBD1. The germline gives CDR1 DFQATT, CDR2 SNEGSKA (reference sequence). V shed 0 bases and J 4 bases; nucleotides not matched to a gene: 5. This CDR3 comprises 15 residues. The CDR3 region has the DNA TGCAGTGCTAGAGATTTGGGGGACAGGGGAGAGACCCAGTACTTC. It specifies CSARDLGDRGETQYF.

The chain has TRBV7-9 and TRBJ1-5; D gene unclear. The germline V gene encodes CDR1 SEHNR and CDR2 FQNEAQ (reference sequence). Trimming took off 0 bases at V and 3 bases at J, with 6 bases between the two ends. The CDR3 totals 14 residues. CDR3 bases: TGTGCCAGCAGCTTAGCGTCAGACAATCAGCCCCAGCATTTT. As protein: CASSLASDNQPQHF.

The chain is built from TRBV27 and TRBJ1-2; D is uncertain. Trimming shortened V by 6 bases and J by 8 bases, and 22 bases separated the two germline ends. This CDR3 is built from 15 residues. Per the germline V gene, CDR1 is MNHEY and CDR2 is SMNVEV (reference sequence). The CDR3 bases are TGTGCCAGCAGGATTCGGACCGGTAATACCGGCGGCTACACCTTC. This sequence encodes CASRIRTGNTGGYTF.

CDR3 sequence: CASSLILGYEQYF. The CDR3 coding sequence is TGCGCCAGCAGCTTAATTCTGGGCTACGAGCAGTACTTC. This rearrangement joins TRBV5-1 to TRBJ2-7; no clear D. V was pared by 2 bases and J by 3 bases, with 9 bases between. Germline V gene data show CDR1 as SGHRS and CDR2 as YFSETQ. This CDR3 comprises 13 residues. The complete variable domain, with remaining parts taken from reference TRBV5-1 and TRBJ2-7, reads KAGVTQTPRYLIKTRGQQVTLSCSPISGHRSVSWYQQTPGQGLQFLFEYFSETQRNKGNFPGRFSGRQFSNSRSEMNVSTLELGDSALYLCASSLILGYEQYFGPGTRLTVT.

The chain employs TRBV3-1 and TRBJ2-1; D is possibly TRBD2 (5 bases). CDR3 length: 14 residues. Germline CDR1 reads LGHDT; CDR2 reads YNNKEL (reference sequence). V was cut by 2 bases and J by 6 bases, with 11 bases left in between. Written as DNA, the CDR3 is TGTGCCAGCAGCCAACGGACTTCTAGCAATGAGCAGTTCTTC. Translation gives CASSQRTSSNEQFF.

V gene TRBV7-9 combines with J gene TRBJ1-6, with 7 positions matching TRBD1. Germline V gives CDR1 SEHNR, CDR2 FQNEAQ (reference sequence). Germline trimming cut 1 base from V and 4 bases from J; bases unmatched to any gene: 1. The CDR3 runs 15 residues. CDR3 bases: TGTGCCAGCAGCTTAGAACAGGGGTATAATTCACCCCTCCACTTT. It translates to CASSLEQGYNSPLHF.

The gene calls are TRBV20-1 and TRBJ2-4, with 7 positions matching TRBD1. CDR1 DFQATT and CDR2 SNEGSKA come from the germline V gene (reference sequence). The CDR3 has 13 residues. J lost 8 bases, V lost 5 bases, and 9 bases had no gene match. Here the CDR3 DNA reads TGCAGTGCTGGCCTGACAGGGTCTGACATTCAGTACTTC. This sequence encodes CSAGLTGSDIQYF.

The chain employs TRBV7-2 and TRBJ2-7; 7 positions agree with TRBD2. The V gene end was trimmed by 5 bases and the J gene end by 6 bases; junction bases not matched to a gene: 7. The CDR3 is made up of 13 amino acids. Germline CDR1 is SGHTA and CDR2 is FQGNSA. The DNA of the CDR3 is TGTGCCAGCAGCGTTCAACCGGGGGGCGAGCAGTACTTC. Translating it yields CASSVQPGGEQYF.

This rearrangement joins TRBV21-1 to TRBJ1-2; the D call of TRBD1 is as the table states it, not checked on the DNA. TRBV21-1 is given as a pseudogene. The CDR3 contains 12 residues. CDR3 bases: TGTGCCAGCAGTAAAAGGGCGGATGGCTACACCTTC. This gives the protein CASSKRADGYTF.

The genes are TRBV9 and TRBJ1-6; TRBD1 aligns across 7 bases. The germline V gene encodes CDR1 SGDLS and CDR2 YYNGEE. CDR3 length: 14 amino acids. V trimming: 3 bases; J trimming: 7 bases; junction bases outside the gene matches: 4. CDR3 sequence reads: CASSAGQTNSPLHF. As DNA, the CDR3 is TGTGCCAGCAGCGCGGGACAGACCAATTCACCCCTCCACTTT.

V and J are TRBV20-1 and TRBJ1-2; D is unresolved. Germline V lookup: CDR1 DFQATT, CDR2 SNEGSKA (reference sequence). Trimming stripped 3 bases from V and 4 bases from J, with 9 bases between. There are 12 residues in the CDR3. The CDR3 DNA follows: TGCAGTGCTAGGCCTGGCCTCTATGGCTACACCTTC. The encoded protein is CSARPGLYGYTF.

The rearrangement uses TRBV21-1 and TRBJ2-5; TRBD1 is taken as the D call from the table, unchecked against the DNA. TRBV21-1 is an annotated pseudogene. The CDR3 runs 15 residues. The CDR3 reads CASSKVGTLQETQYF. The CDR3 DNA follows: TGTGCCAGCAGCAAAGTGGGCACCCTCCAAGAGACCCAGTACTTC.

The V and J genes are TRBV29-1 and TRBJ2-5; TRBD1 matches at 7 bases. The CDR3 is made up of 12 amino acids. J lost 5 bases, V lost 7 bases, and 7 bases had no gene match. Per germline, CDR1 SQVTM and CDR2 ANQGSEA. In DNA form, the CDR3 reads TGCAGCGGCAAACAGGGGATGGAGACCCAGTACTTC. This encodes CSGKQGMETQYF.

In this sample, this clonotype turned up once. The rearrangement joins TRBV2 to TRBJ2-5; 7 bases align to TRBD2. Trimming at V came to 7 bases and at J to 1 base, leaving 6 bases not matched to a gene. Per germline, CDR1 SNHLY and CDR2 FYNNEI. The CDR3 contains 14 residues. In DNA, the CDR3 is TGTGCCAGCAAGCCCAGGACTAGCCAAGAGACCCAGTACTTC. Its protein is CASKPRTSQETQYF.

J is TRBJ2-5 and V is TRBV7-9; tentative D call: TRBD2 (5 bases). The germline CDR1 and CDR2 sequences are SEHNR and FQNEAQ (reference sequence). V lost 1 base, J lost 2 bases, and 8 bases lay in between. The CDR3 is 14 amino acids. This CDR3 reads CASSLGRGQETQYF. The CDR3, as DNA: TGTGCCAGCAGCTTAGGCCGGGGTCAAGAGACCCAGTACTTC.

The chain is built from TRBV20-1 and TRBJ2-1; 11 bases match TRBD2. Germline values: CDR1 DFQATT, CDR2 SNEGSKA (reference sequence). J was trimmed by 9 bases and V by 6 bases; bases with no gene match: 1. This CDR3 region has 11 residues. The CDR3 spells CSATSGGEQFF. CDR3 DNA: TGCAGTGCAACTAGCGGGGGTGAGCAGTTCTTC.

The chain carries TRBV19 and TRBJ1-2, with a tentative D call TRBD1 (5 bases). CDR1 and CDR2 (germline): LNHDA, SQIVND (reference sequence). V gave up 6 bases and J gave up 4 bases, with 21 bases separating them. The CDR3 has 16 residues. CDR3 bases: TGTGCCAGTAGCATCACGGGCCAGGGTCGGAGCTATGGCTACACCTTC. This translates into CASSITGQGRSYGYTF.

This chain connects TRBV3-1 to TRBJ2-4; unclear D gene. V was cut by 0 bases and J by 15 bases, with 3 bases left in between. The CDR3 has 9 residues. CDR1 and CDR2 (germline): LGHDT, YNNKEL (reference sequence). This CDR3 is CASSQDTYF. The CDR3 DNA reads TGTGCCAGCAGCCAAGATACGTACTTC.

The chain carries TRBV2 and TRBJ1-5; D is unclear. CDR3 length equals 14 residues. V lost 4 bases and J 1 base, leaving 8 bases between the germline ends. Germline lookup yields CDR1 SNHLY and CDR2 FYNNEI. The CDR3 region is CASSGILSNQPQHF. CDR3 coding DNA: TGTGCCAGCAGTGGAATCTTGAGCAATCAGCCCCAGCATTTT.

The chain uses TRBV3-1 and TRBJ2-1, with 7 bases aligning to TRBD2. Germline values: CDR1 LGHDT, CDR2 YNNKEL (reference sequence). J gave up 3 bases and V 0 bases, and 5 bases lay outside the gene matches. The CDR3 runs 16 residues. This CDR3 is CASSQESSSGYNEQFF. The CDR3 DNA reads TGTGCCAGCAGCCAAGAGAGCTCTAGCGGCTACAATGAGCAGTTCTTC.

DNA for the CDR3: TGTGCCAGCAGTTCCCGGTGGGGGAACACAGATACGCAGTATTTT. It encodes CASSSRWGNTDTQYF. The chain combines TRBV27 with TRBJ2-3; D might be TRBD1 or TRBD2, each matching 5 bases. This CDR3 spans 15 amino acids. The germline V gene encodes CDR1 MNHEY and CDR2 SMNVEV (reference sequence). V was trimmed by 4 bases and J by 2 bases, leaving 13 bases between them.

This chain joins TRBV29-1 and TRBJ1-1; 8 nucleotides line up with TRBD1. Germline V CDR1 and CDR2: SQVTM, ANQGSEA. V gave up 6 bases and J gave up 1 base; unmatched junction bases: 1. The CDR3 consists of 12 residues. DNA of the CDR3: TGCAGCGTGGGACAGGAGAACACTGAAGCTTTCTTT. Residues: CSVGQENTEAFF. Complete variable domain (other parts from reference TRBV29-1 and TRBJ1-1): SAVISQKPSRDICQRGTSLTIQCQVDSQVTMMFWYRQQPGQSLTLIATANQGSEATYESGFVIDKFPISRPNLTFSTLTVSNMSPEDSSIYLCSVGQENTEAFFGQGTRLTVV.

The V and J genes are TRBV27 and TRBJ2-7; D unclear. The CDR3 runs 12 residues. Germline V gene lookup returns CDR1 MNHEY and CDR2 SMNVEV (reference sequence). Deletions cut 6 bases from V and 7 bases from J, with 13 bases between. CDR3 amino acids: CASSTPLGEQYF. Here the CDR3 DNA reads TGTGCCAGCAGCACCCCCCTAGGTGAGCAGTACTTC.

The V call is TRBV30, the J call TRBJ1-1, with 9 nucleotides matching TRBD1. The CDR3 is 13 residues long. Trimming removed 5 bases from V and 9 bases from J; junction bases left unmatched: 10. In germline, CDR1 is GTSNPN, CDR2 SVGIG (reference sequence). CDR3 protein: CAWAGTGQTQAFF. For the CDR3, the DNA is TGTGCCTGGGCCGGGACAGGGCAGACTCAAGCTTTCTTT.